This T cell receptor (beta chain) was recorded in a study of human T cells and chemical hapten exposure. Across the study: DPC 0.01% went on the upper back by patch test, with reading at 6 days. Study-level findings and limits: Against controls, expanded TCRs gave rise to significantly more large CDR3 similarity clusters.

As to this clonotype: Its antigen is still unknown.

Individual cDNA molecules in this library carried unique molecular identifiers. Authors' processing steps: Ranging from roughly 23,224 to 750,000, TCR counts per sample had a median value of 95,638. TCRdb re-called the RACE reads through MiXCR, storing one row per CDR3 protein. It is TCRdb's table, rather than the study itself, that gives the V and J calls and clone size. The sample holds 350,000 to 400,000 distinct CDR3 sequences, about 6% seen once. This CDR3 has 15 amino acids. Specified time point: patch test 2, 6 weeks after DPC sensitization. Treatment given: therapeutic diphenylcyclopropenone sensitization with weekly scalp DPC.

The sample here was whole blood, taken in connection with sensitization to the hapten diphenylcyclopropenone (DPC). This receptor was obtained from a woman under 30 with alopecia areata. Some clones in this sample may be carry-over from other donors' samples. The rearrangement uses TRBV21-1 and TRBJ1-5; the table's TRBD1 call for D was not verified on the DNA. TRBV21-1 is a recognized pseudogene. CDR3 residues: CASSKTQGVNQPQHF. Here the CDR3 DNA reads TGTGCCAGCAGCAAAACACAGGGGGTAAATCAGCCCCAGCATTTT.